This T cell receptor (beta chain) was sequenced for a study of cytomegalovirus exposure and HLA in healthy donors. Profiled with immunoSEQ multiplex PCR; TCRdb holds only in-frame clones, not every one. The repertoire consists of about 130,000 clones, with roughly 89% occurring once and the leading ten covering over 9%. Germline V gene sequence: CDR1 SGHNT, CDR2 YENEEA. The CDR3 contains 14 residues. V was clipped by 5 bases and J by 9 bases, with 14 bases between them. What was sequenced was PBMCs. The chain uses TRBV11-3 and TRBJ1-6; a weak D match, TRBD1 (5 bases). This clonotype was sampled from a woman aged 18-35 years in good health and CMV-seropositive. The CDR3 loop reads CASSPGGVGSPLHF. The DNA of the CDR3 is TGTGCCAGCAGCCCCGGGGGGGTCGGTTCACCCCTCCACTTT.